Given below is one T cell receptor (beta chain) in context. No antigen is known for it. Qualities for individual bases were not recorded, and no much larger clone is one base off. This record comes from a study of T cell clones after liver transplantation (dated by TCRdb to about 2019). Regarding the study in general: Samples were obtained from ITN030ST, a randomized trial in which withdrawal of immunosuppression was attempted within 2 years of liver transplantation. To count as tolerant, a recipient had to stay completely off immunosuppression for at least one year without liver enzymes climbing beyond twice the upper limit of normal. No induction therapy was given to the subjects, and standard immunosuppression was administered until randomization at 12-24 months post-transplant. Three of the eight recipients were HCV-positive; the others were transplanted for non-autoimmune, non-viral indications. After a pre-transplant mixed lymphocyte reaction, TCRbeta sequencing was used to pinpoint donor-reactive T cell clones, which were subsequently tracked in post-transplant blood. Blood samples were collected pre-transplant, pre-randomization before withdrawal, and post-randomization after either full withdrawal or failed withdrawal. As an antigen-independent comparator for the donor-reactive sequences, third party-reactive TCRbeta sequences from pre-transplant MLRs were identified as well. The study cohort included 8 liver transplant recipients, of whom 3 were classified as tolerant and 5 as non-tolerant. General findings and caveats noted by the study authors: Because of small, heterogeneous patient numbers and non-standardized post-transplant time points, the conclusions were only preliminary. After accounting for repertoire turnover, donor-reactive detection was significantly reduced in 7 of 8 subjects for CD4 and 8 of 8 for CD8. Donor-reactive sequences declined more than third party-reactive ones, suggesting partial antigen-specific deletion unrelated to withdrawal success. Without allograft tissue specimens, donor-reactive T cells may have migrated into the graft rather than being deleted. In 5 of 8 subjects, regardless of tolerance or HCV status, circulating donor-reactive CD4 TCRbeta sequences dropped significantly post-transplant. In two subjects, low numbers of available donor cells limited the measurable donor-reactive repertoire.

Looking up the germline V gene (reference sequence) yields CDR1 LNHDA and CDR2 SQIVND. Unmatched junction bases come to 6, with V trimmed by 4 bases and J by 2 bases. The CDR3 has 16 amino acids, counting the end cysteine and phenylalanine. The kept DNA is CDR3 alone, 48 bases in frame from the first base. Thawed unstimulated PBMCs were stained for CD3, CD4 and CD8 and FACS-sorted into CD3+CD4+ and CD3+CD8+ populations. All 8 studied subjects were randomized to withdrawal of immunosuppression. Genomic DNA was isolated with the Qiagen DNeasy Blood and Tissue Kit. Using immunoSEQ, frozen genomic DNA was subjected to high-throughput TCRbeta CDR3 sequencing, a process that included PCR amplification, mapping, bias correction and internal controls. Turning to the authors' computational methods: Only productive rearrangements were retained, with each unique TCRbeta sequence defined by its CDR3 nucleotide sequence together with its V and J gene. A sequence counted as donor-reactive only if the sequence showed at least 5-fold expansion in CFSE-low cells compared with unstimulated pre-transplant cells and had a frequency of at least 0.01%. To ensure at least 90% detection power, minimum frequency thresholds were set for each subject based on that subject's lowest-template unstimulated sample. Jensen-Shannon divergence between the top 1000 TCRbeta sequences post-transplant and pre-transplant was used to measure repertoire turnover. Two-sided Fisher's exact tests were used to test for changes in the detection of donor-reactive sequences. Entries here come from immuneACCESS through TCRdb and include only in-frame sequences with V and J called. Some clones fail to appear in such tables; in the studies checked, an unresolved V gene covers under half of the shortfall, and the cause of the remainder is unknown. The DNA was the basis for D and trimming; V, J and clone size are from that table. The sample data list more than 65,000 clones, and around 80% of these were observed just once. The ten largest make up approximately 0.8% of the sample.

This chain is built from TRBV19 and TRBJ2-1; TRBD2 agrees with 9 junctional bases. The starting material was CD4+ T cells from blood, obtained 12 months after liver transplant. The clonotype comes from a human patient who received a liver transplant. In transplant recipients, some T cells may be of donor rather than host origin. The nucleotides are TGTGCCAGTAGTAGAAGTCTAGCGGGAACCTACAATGAGCAGTTCTTC. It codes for CASSRSLAGTYNEQFF.